This TCR beta chain was profiled in a study of cytomegalovirus exposure and HLA in healthy donors. Whole-study results and caveats: Confirmation in vitro established that a few CMV-associated chains were specific for CMV antigens.

Remarks on this clone: Its matching antigen is unknown.

This CDR3 region has 15 residues. The germline V gene has CDR1 MNHEY and CDR2 SMNVEV (reference sequence). V was pared by 3 bases and J by 1 base, with 6 bases of the junction left unmatched. The PCR ran on 60 Vbeta and 13 Jbeta primers. TCRdb's copy holds only in-frame clones and misses some; the assay was immunoSEQ multiplex PCR. The sample shows 90,000 to 120,000 clones, approximately 80% of them seen only once. The TCR sequence derives from a male donor in good health and CMV-seronegative. The sample was PBMCs. The chain has TRBV27 and TRBJ2-7; 7 nucleotides align to TRBD2. CDR3 protein: CASSFRGSPSYEQYF. The CDR3 DNA reads TGTGCCAGCAGTTTCCGCGGGAGCCCTTCCTACGAGCAGTACTTC.